This passage covers 16 T cell receptor beta chains from one sample sequenced in a study of PD-1 blockade in classical Hodgkin lymphoma. TCRdb keeps only in-frame clones here, not all; method: immunoSEQ multiplex PCR. The sample includes about 24,000 clones, 60% to 80% seen only once; the top ten take approximately 6.7%. Brentuximab vedotin exposure varied among the patients, all of whom had relapsed after autologous stem cell transplantation. This specimen consisted of peripheral blood mononuclear cells (PBMCs), obtained at baseline. Source of these receptors: a human donor with classical Hodgkin lymphoma.

A remark on this clone: One junction end disagrees with the germline gene, perhaps due to a read error. V gene TRBV6-5 combines with J gene TRBJ1-4; the D gene is possibly TRBD1 (5 bases). CDR3 size: 12 residues. Germline values: CDR1 MNHEY, CDR2 SVGAGI. This CDR3 is CAGRDPVGGLFF. CDR3 nucleotides: TGTGCCGGCAGGGACCCAGTCGGGGGACTGTTTTTT.

The chain uses TRBV4-3 and TRBJ2-3, with 10 bases identical to TRBD2. The CDR3 is 16 residues long. V lost 1 base to trimming and J lost 11 bases; unmatched junction nucleotides: 12. CDR1 and CDR2 from the germline V gene are LGHNA and YSLEER. DNA for the CDR3: TGCGCCAGCAGCCAAGGGACTAGCGGACGGGTTCAGGGGCAGTATTTT. This sequence encodes CASSQGTSGRVQGQYF.

The genes are TRBV7-9 and TRBJ2-2; D might be TRBD1 (5 bases). Germline V gene lookup returns CDR1 SEHNR and CDR2 FQNEAQ (reference sequence). The CDR3 has 18 amino acids. Trimming removed 5 bases from V and 2 bases from J, with 21 bases in between. The CDR3 DNA sequence: TGTGCCAGCAGCCTCAGGGCCTCCTTTTCCTTCAACACCGGGGAGCTGTTTTTT. It translates to CASSLRASFSFNTGELFF.

The genes are TRBV14 and TRBJ2-3; D unclear. The CDR3 sequence is 13 residues long. Trimming removed 1 base from V and 2 bases from J, with 4 bases in between. Germline CDR1 and CDR2: SGHDN and FVKESK. CDR3 sequence (DNA): TGTGCCAGCAGCCAAGCGGTCACAGATACGCAGTATTTT. It encodes CASSQAVTDTQYF.

The V and J genes are TRBV14 and TRBJ1-3; the D gene is possibly TRBD1 (5 bases). The CDR3 is 16 amino acids. Trimming removed 1 base at V and 3 bases at J, with 13 bases between. Germline CDR1 and CDR2: SGHDN and FVKESK. CDR3 sequence (DNA): TGTGCCAGCAGCCAAGGCTGGGGGAAAGATGGAAACACCATATATTTT. Translation gives CASSQGWGKDGNTIYF.

This clone appeared a single time. The chain is built from TRBV2 and TRBJ2-2, with a possible D match to TRBD1 (6 bases). V was shortened by 5 bases and J by 4 bases, with 11 bases between the two germline ends. This CDR3 region has 14 residues. CDR1 is SNHLY, CDR2 FYNNEI, per germline. DNA of the CDR3: TGTGCCAGCAGTCCCGGGACAACCACCGGGGAGCTGTTTTTT. It yields the protein CASSPGTTTGELFF.

The chain joins TRBV7-2 to TRBJ2-7, with 7 bases matching TRBD1. Germline CDR1 reads SGHTA; CDR2 reads FQGNSA. The CDR3 contains 15 residues. The J segment lost 3 bases and the V segment lost 1 base, leaving 6 bases of the junction unmatched. The CDR3 protein is CASSLVSQGNYEQYF. The CDR3 nucleotides are TGTGCCAGCAGCTTAGTGTCACAGGGGAACTACGAGCAGTACTTC. The variable domain in full, completed from reference TRBV7-2 and TRBJ2-7, reads GAGVSQSPSNKVTEKGKDVELRCDPISGHTALYWYRQSLGQGLEFLIYFQGNSAPDKSGLPSDRFSAERTGGSVSTLTIQRTQQEDSAVYLCASSLVSQGNYEQYFGPGTRLTVT.

The genes are TRBV30 and TRBJ1-2, with D perhaps matching TRBD1 (5 bases). The ends were cut back, 2 bases at V and 3 bases at J, with 10 bases in the middle. Germline V gives CDR1 GTSNPN, CDR2 SVGIG (reference sequence). The CDR3 consists of 13 residues. CDR3 residues: CAWSPRGYYGYTF. For the CDR3, the DNA is TGTGCCTGGAGTCCAAGGGGTTACTATGGCTACACCTTC.

The rearrangement links TRBV7-2 to TRBJ1-5; D perhaps matches TRBD1 (5 bases). The V gene lost 0 bases and the J gene lost 0 bases, with 6 bases spanning the gap. This CDR3 has 15 amino acids. Looked up from germline, CDR1 is SGHTA and CDR2 is FQGNSA. The CDR3 reads CASSLAGHSNQPQHF. The CDR3 DNA sequence: TGTGCCAGCAGCTTAGCAGGACATAGCAATCAGCCCCAGCATTTT.

The chain is built from TRBV11-3 and TRBJ1-1; D is possibly TRBD1 (6 bases). The CDR3 totals 13 residues. V was trimmed by 3 bases and J by 1 base, leaving 6 bases between them. Germline loops: CDR1 SGHNT, CDR2 YENEEA. The CDR3 reads CASSLGQNTEAFF. DNA for the CDR3: TGTGCCAGCAGCTTGGGACAGAACACTGAAGCTTTCTTT.

V usage is TRBV6-6 and J usage is TRBJ1-5, with a tentative D call TRBD1 (5 bases). The germline V gene has CDR1 MNHNY and CDR2 SVGAGI (reference sequence). V was clipped by 6 bases and J by 4 bases, with 10 bases between them. The CDR3 has 13 amino acids. CDR3 in amino acids: CASSPGKNQPQHF. The CDR3 coding sequence is TGTGCCAGCAGCCCAGGGAAAAATCAGCCCCAGCATTTT.

CDR3: CASSLGGRRGYGYTF. The CDR3 DNA reads TGCGCCAGCAGCTTGGGGGGGCGCAGGGGTTATGGCTACACCTTC. The chain carries TRBV5-1 and TRBJ1-2; D perhaps matches TRBD1 (6 bases). V was pared by 0 bases and J by 5 bases, with 14 bases between. This CDR3 is built from 15 residues. Looked up from germline, CDR1 is SGHRS and CDR2 is YFSETQ.

Here the CDR3 reads CASSPFLGVRQETQYF. CDR3 sequence (DNA): TGTGCCAGCTCACCTTTTCTTGGAGTCAGACAAGAGACCCAGTACTTC. The chain uses TRBV18 and TRBJ2-5; D is unresolved. CDR1 and CDR2 (germline): KGHSH, LQKENI. The CDR3 has 16 amino acids. Trimming pared 3 bases from V and 2 bases from J, leaving 16 bases between.

The V call is TRBV4-3, the J call TRBJ1-4; D is undetermined. The V and J ends lost 0 bases and 11 bases respectively, with 16 bases between them. The CDR3 has 15 residues. Germline CDR1 and CDR2: LGHNA and YSLEER. The CDR3 here is CASSQDLDSVEKLFF. The CDR3 nucleotides are TGCGCCAGCAGCCAAGACCTGGACTCGGTTGAGAAACTGTTTTTT.

This clone was detected only a few times. The chain has TRBV6-1 and TRBJ2-2, with D perhaps being TRBD1 or TRBD2 (5 bases each). The CDR3 covers 14 residues. Trimming removed 8 bases from V and 6 bases from J, with 16 bases in between. Germline V lookup: CDR1 MNHNS, CDR2 SASEGT. CDR3 DNA sequence: TGTGCCAGCCGGGACCAGCCTTTCTCCGGGGAGCTGTTTTTT. Translated, it gives CASRDQPFSGELFF.

The rearrangement links TRBV27 to TRBJ2-1, with 10 bases aligning to TRBD2. CDR3 size: 14 residues. The germline gives CDR1 MNHEY, CDR2 SMNVEV (reference sequence). V was clipped by 6 bases and J by 10 bases; unmatched bases: 9. DNA of the CDR3: TGTGCCAGCAGCCCGACTAGCGGGCACCTAGAGCAGTTCTTC. Protein sequence: CASSPTSGHLEQFF.